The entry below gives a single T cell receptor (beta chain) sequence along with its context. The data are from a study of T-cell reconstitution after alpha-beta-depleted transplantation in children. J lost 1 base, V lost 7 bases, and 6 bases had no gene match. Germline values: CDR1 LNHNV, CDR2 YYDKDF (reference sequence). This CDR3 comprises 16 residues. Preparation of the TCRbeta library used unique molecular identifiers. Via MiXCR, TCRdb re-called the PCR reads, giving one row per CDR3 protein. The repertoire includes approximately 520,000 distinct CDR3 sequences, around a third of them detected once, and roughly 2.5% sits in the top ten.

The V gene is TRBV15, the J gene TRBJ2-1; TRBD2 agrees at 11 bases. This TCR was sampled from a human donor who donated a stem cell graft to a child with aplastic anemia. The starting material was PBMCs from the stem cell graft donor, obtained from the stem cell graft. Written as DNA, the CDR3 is TGTGCCACCACCAGTAGCGGGAGGGGGTCCTACAATGAGCAGTTCTTC. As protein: CATTSSGRGSYNEQFF. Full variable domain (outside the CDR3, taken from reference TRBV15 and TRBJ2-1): DAMVIQNPRYQVTQFGKPVTLSCSQTLNHNVMYWYQQKSSQAPKLLFHYYDKDFNNEADTPDNFQSRRPNTSFCFLDIRSPGLGDTAMYLCATTSSGRGSYNEQFFGPGTRLTVL.